This passage covers 2 T cell receptor beta chains from one sample sequenced in a study of T-cell reconstitution after alpha-beta-depleted transplantation in children. The library targeted TCRbeta and was prepared with unique molecular identifiers. TCRdb re-called the PCR reads with MiXCR, one entry per CDR3 protein. This sample yields fewer than 120,000 distinct CDR3 sequences, of which approximately 10% are seen a single time; 8% belongs to the top ten. This specimen was PBMCs from the stem cell graft donor, taken from the stem cell graft. These receptors all stem from a human donor who donated a stem cell graft to a child with acute lymphoblastic leukemia.

Many counts were recorded for this clonotype. This chain joins TRBV28 and TRBJ2-1; 7 bases align to TRBD2. The CDR3 length is 15 residues. J gave up 4 bases and V 4 bases, and 7 bases lay outside the gene matches. Germline loops: CDR1 MDHEN, CDR2 SYDVKM. The CDR3 DNA reads as TGTGCCAGCAGTTCCCTCCGGGACTATTACAATGAGCAGTTCTTC. It codes for CASSSLRDYYNEQFF.

At least ten counts were recorded for this clonotype. CDR3 in amino acids: CASSPMGLHDEQYF. CDR3 nucleotides: TGTGCCAGCAGTCCAATGGGGCTGCATGACGAGCAGTACTTC. The chain joins TRBV28 to TRBJ2-7; D may be TRBD1 (5 bases). The V end lost 5 bases, the J end lost 5 bases, and 16 bases lay between the germline ends. The CDR3 runs to 14 residues. Germline assignment: CDR1 MDHEN and CDR2 SYDVKM.